These 5 T cell receptor beta chains were all obtained from the same sample, sequenced in a study of CD4+ T cells in melanoma. This table comes from immunoSEQ multiplex PCR, and its TCRdb copy is limited to in-frame clones, with some not included. The table shows some 9,600 clones, with more than 60% occurring only once. Sequenced material: cells from a culture (not recorded whether cultured in vitro). These TCRs come from a human donor with melanoma.

CDR3 in amino acids: CASMGRGSGSYEQYF. For the CDR3, the DNA is TGTGCCAGCATGGGAAGGGGATCAGGCTCCTACGAGCAGTACTTC. The chain carries TRBV6-5 and TRBJ2-7; the D gene is possibly TRBD1 (5 bases). The CDR3 consists of 15 residues. With 7 bases removed from V and 0 bases from J, the gap between germline ends came to 16 bases. The germline CDR1 and CDR2 sequences are MNHEY and SVGAGI.

Of note for this clone: One end of the junction is discordant with germline, which a read error may explain. The V and J genes are TRBV4-3 and TRBJ2-5; D unclear. The CDR3 runs 17 residues. CDR1 and CDR2 (germline): LGHNA, YSLEER. The CDR3 region is CSSSETARIIVDETQYF. CDR3 nucleotides: TGCTCCAGCAGTGAAACTGCCAGGATCATCGTCGACGAGACCCAGTACTTC.

In its sample, this clone was seen once. V gene TRBV7-6 combines with J gene TRBJ2-5; either TRBD1 or TRBD2 may supply D (6 bases each). V shed 4 bases and J shed 5 bases, with 17 bases lying between them. This CDR3 has 15 amino acids. From germline, CDR1 is SGHVS and CDR2 FNYEAQ. CDR3 in DNA: TGTGCCAGCAGCTCGTTTGGGGGGCGTTGGGAGACCCAGTACTTC. It encodes CASSSFGGRWETQYF.

In DNA, the CDR3 is TGCGCCAGCAGTCCCGACAGCCTCTATGGCTACACCTTC. Protein product: CASSPDSLYGYTF. This sequence joins TRBV10-2 and TRBJ1-2, with D possibly being TRBD1 (5 bases). CDR3 size: 13 residues. The germline V and J ends were trimmed by 5 bases and 4 bases, with 11 bases remaining between them. Germline V gene sequence: CDR1 WSHSY, CDR2 SAAADI.

The chain joins TRBV4-1 to TRBJ1-6; D unclear. Germline CDR1 MGHRA, CDR2 YSYEKL. The CDR3 has 13 residues. The V gene lost 1 base and the J gene lost 8 bases, with 6 bases spanning the gap. The CDR3, as DNA: TGCGCCAGCAGCCAAGTCCGGGATTCACCCCTCCACTTT. Translated, it gives CASSQVRDSPLHF.